Listed below are T cell receptor beta chains from one sample, sequenced in a study of T-cell reconstitution after alpha-beta-depleted transplantation in children. TCRdb used MiXCR to reprocess the PCR reads, holding one entry per CDR3 protein. The sample gives a few hundred thousand distinct CDR3 sequences, over 9% of which show up once; about 2.3% is in the top ten. The source was PBMCs from the stem cell graft donor, collected from the stem cell graft. These receptors came from a human donor who donated a stem cell graft to a child with acute lymphoblastic leukemia. The CDR3 runs from the conserved cysteine through the conserved F or W. D genes are given only for firm matches. Rows may omit the clone size; those that give it use once, few, many or a size class.

V gene: TRBV20-1
D gene: TRBD2
J gene: TRBJ2-5
clone size: many
CDR3 DNA: TGCAGTGCCGATGCTAGGCGGGAGGGAGAAGAGACCCAGTACTTC
CDR3 protein: CSADARREGEETQYF

V gene: TRBV7-2
D gene: TRBD2
J gene: TRBJ2-1
clone size: -
CDR3 DNA: TGTGCCAGCAGCTCCGGGACTAGCGGGAGAATTTACAATGAGCAGTTCTTC
CDR3 protein: CASSSGTSGRIYNEQFF

V gene: TRBV5-5
D gene: TRBD2
J gene: TRBJ2-3
clone size: -
CDR3 DNA: TGTGCCAGCAGCTTTGGGGTAGCGGGAAACACAGATACGCAGTATTTT
CDR3 protein: CASSFGVAGNTDTQYF

V gene: TRBV6-6
D gene: -
J gene: TRBJ2-1
clone size: few
CDR3 DNA: TGTGCCAGCAGCCCGTTTAGCGCTGGCTACAATGAGCAGTTCTTC
CDR3 protein: CASSPFSAGYNEQFF

V gene: TRBV7-9
D gene: TRBD2
J gene: TRBJ2-1
clone size: -
CDR3 DNA: TGTGCCAGCAGCCCAGAACTAGCGGGAGCATACAATGAGCAGTTCTTC
CDR3 protein: CASSPELAGAYNEQFF

V gene: TRBV7-8
D gene: -
J gene: TRBJ2-1
clone size: many
CDR3 DNA: TGTGCCAGCAGCCCACTTCGCCCCTGGGGGGATCCGGCGAATGAGCAGTTCTTC
CDR3 protein: CASSPLRPWGDPANEQFF

V gene: TRBV5-1
D gene: TRBD2
J gene: TRBJ2-1
clone size: -
CDR3 DNA: TGCGCCAGCACCCTCCGACTAGCGGGCTATGAGCAGTTCTTC
CDR3 protein: CASTLRLAGYEQFF

V gene: TRBV20-1
D gene: -
J gene: TRBJ2-7
clone size: -
CDR3 DNA: TGCAGTGCTAGAGATATTGCACTTGAGCAGTACTTC
CDR3 protein: CSARDIALEQYF

V gene: TRBV29-1
D gene: TRBD2
J gene: TRBJ2-3
clone size: -
CDR3 DNA: TGCAGCGTTGTGGCGGGAGGCATAGATACGCAGTATTTT
CDR3 protein: CSVVAGGIDTQYF

V gene: TRBV20-1
D gene: -
J gene: TRBJ2-4
clone size: -
CDR3 DNA: TGCAGTGCTAGAGATACGCGAAAGTCCACAGTGTTTGCATACTTC
CDR3 protein: CSARDTRKSTVFAYF

V gene: TRBV3-1
D gene: -
J gene: TRBJ1-4
clone size: -
CDR3 DNA: TGTGCCAGCAGCCAAGTAGGGTACGAAGAAAAACTGTTTTTT
CDR3 protein: CASSQVGYEEKLFF

V gene: TRBV12-3/TRBV12-4
D gene: -
J gene: TRBJ2-7
clone size: -
CDR3 DNA: TGTGCCAGCAGTTTAAAGAGCTCCTACGAGCAGTACTTC
CDR3 protein: CASSLKSSYEQYF

V gene: TRBV30
D gene: -
J gene: TRBJ2-1
clone size: many
CDR3 DNA: TGTGCCTGGAGTAAGAGGGGCGAGCAGTTCTTC
CDR3 protein: CAWSKRGEQFF

V gene: TRBV4-3
D gene: -
J gene: TRBJ2-1
clone size: many
CDR3 DNA: TGCGCCAGCAGCCAAGTGGGGGGCTACTACAATGAGCAGTTCTTC
CDR3 protein: CASSQVGGYYNEQFF

V gene: TRBV7-9
D gene: -
J gene: TRBJ2-4
clone size: many
CDR3 DNA: TGTGCCAGCAGCTTACGGGGGGCCAAAAACATTCAGTACTTC
CDR3 protein: CASSLRGAKNIQYF

V gene: TRBV5-1
D gene: TRBD1
J gene: TRBJ2-7
clone size: -
CDR3 DNA: TGCGCCAGCATGATCGGTTCGACAGGGAGCTACGAGCAGTACTTC
CDR3 protein: CASMIGSTGSYEQYF

V gene: TRBV12-3/TRBV12-4
D gene: -
J gene: TRBJ1-1
clone size: many
CDR3 DNA: TGTGCCAGCAGTTTCTCCCTTTCAGGGATGTCAAACACTGAAGCTTTCTTT
CDR3 protein: CASSFSLSGMSNTEAFF

V gene: TRBV19
D gene: -
J gene: TRBJ1-5
clone size: -
CDR3 DNA: TGTGCCAGTAGTATAGATACGGGAGCGGGCAATCAGCCCCAGCATTTT
CDR3 protein: CASSIDTGAGNQPQHF

V gene: TRBV12-3/TRBV12-4
D gene: TRBD2
J gene: TRBJ2-5
clone size: -
CDR3 DNA: TGTGCCAGCAGTTCCCCGAGCGGGAGAGGGGGAGAGACCCAGTACTTC
CDR3 protein: CASSSPSGRGGETQYF

V gene: TRBV7-8
D gene: -
J gene: TRBJ1-1
clone size: many
CDR3 DNA: TGTGCCAGCAGCCGGAGGAACACTGAAGCTTTCTTT
CDR3 protein: CASSRRNTEAFF

V gene: TRBV20-1
D gene: -
J gene: TRBJ1-1
clone size: -
CDR3 DNA: TGCAGTGCTAGAGATGGGCAGGCTGATAGCACTGAAGCTTTCTTT
CDR3 protein: CSARDGQADSTEAFF

V gene: TRBV9
D gene: TRBD2
J gene: TRBJ2-1
clone size: many
CDR3 DNA: TGTGCCAGCAGCACCGGGACTAGGACCAATGAGCAGTTCTTC
CDR3 protein: CASSTGTRTNEQFF

V gene: TRBV5-1
D gene: -
J gene: TRBJ1-4
clone size: -
CDR3 DNA: TGCGCCAGCAGCGACGGACAGTCATCTAATGAAAAACTGTTTTTT
CDR3 protein: CASSDGQSSNEKLFF

V gene: TRBV4-2
D gene: -
J gene: TRBJ2-1
clone size: many
CDR3 DNA: TGTGCCAGCAGCCAAAACTCGAACAGCAATGAGCAGTTCTTC
CDR3 protein: CASSQNSNSNEQFF

V gene: TRBV2
D gene: -
J gene: TRBJ2-2
clone size: many
CDR3 DNA: TGTGCCAGCAGTGGGAGAACGAACACCGGGGAGCTGTTTTTT
CDR3 protein: CASSGRTNTGELFF

V gene: TRBV20-1
D gene: TRBD2
J gene: TRBJ2-7
clone size: few
CDR3 DNA: TGCAGTGCGGCGGGAGGAACCTACGAGCAGTACTTC
CDR3 protein: CSAAGGTYEQYF

V gene: TRBV5-1
D gene: -
J gene: TRBJ2-5
clone size: few
CDR3 DNA: TGCGCCAGCAGCTTGGAGTGGGAGACCCAGTACTTC
CDR3 protein: CASSLEWETQYF

V gene: TRBV27
D gene: -
J gene: TRBJ2-3
clone size: -
CDR3 DNA: TGTGCCAGCAGTTTAGGTTTCTCCCGGAGTGCCACAGATACGCAGTATTTT
CDR3 protein: CASSLGFSRSATDTQYF

V gene: TRBV29-1
D gene: -
J gene: TRBJ2-2
clone size: -
CDR3 DNA: TGCACCGTAGCGGTAGGGGACACCGGGGAGCTGTTTTTT
CDR3 protein: CTVAVGDTGELFF

V gene: TRBV12-3/TRBV12-4
D gene: -
J gene: TRBJ1-1
clone size: -
CDR3 DNA: TGTGCCAGCAGTTCAACAGAGGAGAACACTGAAGCTTTCTTT
CDR3 protein: CASSSTEENTEAFF

V gene: TRBV7-9
D gene: -
J gene: TRBJ2-5
clone size: few
CDR3 DNA: TGTGCCAGCAGCCCAGGGTACCGAGAGACCCAGTACTTC
CDR3 protein: CASSPGYRETQYF

V gene: TRBV7-8
D gene: TRBD1
J gene: TRBJ2-7
clone size: -
CDR3 DNA: TGTGCCAGCAGCTCTAGACAGGGGCAGGACGAGCAGTACTTC
CDR3 protein: CASSSRQGQDEQYF

V gene: TRBV12-3/TRBV12-4
D gene: -
J gene: TRBJ2-1
clone size: many
CDR3 DNA: TGTGCCAGCAGCCATCTGGTCGCAGGAGGGCTAAGAGAGCAGTTCTTC
CDR3 protein: CASSHLVAGGLREQFF

V gene: TRBV12-3/TRBV12-4
D gene: -
J gene: TRBJ2-1
clone size: many
CDR3 DNA: TGTGCCAGCAGTTTACCCTACAATGAGCAGTTCTTC
CDR3 protein: CASSLPYNEQFF

V gene: TRBV5-1
D gene: -
J gene: TRBJ2-7
clone size: -
CDR3 DNA: TGCGCCAGCAGCTTGTTTGGGGTTCACTACGAGCAGTACTTC
CDR3 protein: CASSLFGVHYEQYF

V gene: TRBV7-8
D gene: -
J gene: TRBJ2-2
clone size: -
CDR3 DNA: TGTGCCAGCAGCTGGGAGACTAGTTTGGGAACCGGGGAGCTGTTTTTT
CDR3 protein: CASSWETSLGTGELFF

V gene: TRBV27
D gene: TRBD1
J gene: TRBJ1-4
clone size: few
CDR3 DNA: TGTGCCAGCAGTTCGACAGGGGGGGGTGAAAAACTGTTTTTT
CDR3 protein: CASSSTGGGEKLFF

V gene: TRBV7-2
D gene: TRBD1
J gene: TRBJ1-2
clone size: -
CDR3 DNA: TGTGCCAGCAGCCGACAGGACAGGAGTGAGACCTTC
CDR3 protein: CASSRQDRSETF

V gene: TRBV6-1
D gene: TRBD2
J gene: TRBJ2-1
clone size: few
CDR3 DNA: TGTGCCAGCAGCTTCCCAGTGACTAGCGGGAGGAGCTCCTACAATGAGCAGTTCTTC
CDR3 protein: CASSFPVTSGRSSYNEQFF